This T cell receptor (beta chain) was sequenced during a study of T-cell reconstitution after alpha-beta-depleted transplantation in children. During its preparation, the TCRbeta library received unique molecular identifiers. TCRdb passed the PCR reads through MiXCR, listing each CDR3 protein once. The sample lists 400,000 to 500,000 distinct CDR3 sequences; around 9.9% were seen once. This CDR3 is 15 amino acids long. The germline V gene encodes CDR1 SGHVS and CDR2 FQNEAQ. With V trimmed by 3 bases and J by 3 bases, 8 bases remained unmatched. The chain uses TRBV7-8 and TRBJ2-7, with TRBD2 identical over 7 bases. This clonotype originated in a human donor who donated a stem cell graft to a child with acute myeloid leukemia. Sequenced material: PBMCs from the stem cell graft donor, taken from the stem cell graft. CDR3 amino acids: CASSFSTSAHYEQYF. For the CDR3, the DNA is TGTGCCAGCAGCTTTTCTACTAGCGCCCACTACGAGCAGTACTTC.